This T cell receptor (beta chain) was recovered during a study of shared clonotypes between healthy human individuals. This CDR3 contains 14 residues. CDR1 and CDR2 (germline): MNHNS, SASEGT. V lost 1 base to trimming and J lost 0 bases, with 7 bases between them. Each replicate PCR on the sorted subsets used 200 to 250 ng DNA (around 30,000 T cell genomes). Profiled with immunoSEQ multiplex PCR; TCRdb holds only in-frame clones, not every one. In the table there are hundreds of thousands of clones, 85% to 95% of which are singletons. Naive CD8 cells lacked CD45RO and underwent positive selection for CCR7, leaving out terminally differentiated effector memory CD45RA+ cells. There were only Caucasian adults among the donors, and all lived in Nashville, Tennessee.

The sequenced material came from naive CD8+ T cells sorted from blood. The receptor's source is a woman in her twenties or thirties in good health. The V gene is TRBV6-1, the J gene TRBJ2-7; D is undetermined. CDR3 sequence reads: CASSEGRNSYEQYF. DNA for the CDR3: TGTGCCAGCAGTGAAGGTAGGAACTCCTACGAGCAGTACTTC.